These 22 T cell receptor beta chains originate from one sample sequenced in a study of blood T cells in healthy people across ages. Next came a second PCR, run for about 7 to 11 cycles, which used a sample-barcoded 5' primer along with a J-beta primer mix. TCRdb itself ran the 5' RACE reads through MiXCR, one entry per CDR3 protein. This sample has hundreds of thousands of distinct CDR3 sequences, with about 61% found just once. The specimen was blood. All receptors come from a man aged 35-49 years in good health.

The chain joins TRBV7-3 to TRBJ2-5; 9 bases agree with TRBD1. Per the germline V gene, CDR1 is SGHTA and CDR2 is FQGTGA. The CDR3 length is 15 residues. The V gene end was trimmed by 0 bases and the J gene end by 2 bases; junction bases not matched to a gene: 1. CDR3 DNA: TGTGCCAGCAGCTTAACGGGACAGGGTCAAGAGACCCAGTACTTC. This encodes CASSLTGQGQETQYF.

This clonotype was seen just once. V gene TRBV7-9 combines with J gene TRBJ1-2, with 9 nucleotides matching TRBD1. V was pared by 2 bases and J by 3 bases, with 13 bases of the junction left unmatched. Germline V gene sequence: CDR1 SEHNR, CDR2 FQNEAQ (reference sequence). The CDR3 is 18 amino acids. The CDR3 nucleotides read TGTGCCAGCAGCTTAACATTCCCACATAGGACAGGGGACTATGGCTACACCTTC. Residues: CASSLTFPHRTGDYGYTF.

The V gene is TRBV7-2, the J gene TRBJ2-5; D ambiguous. Looked up from germline, CDR1 is SGHTA and CDR2 is FQGNSA. V dropped 5 bases and J dropped 0 bases, with 10 bases sitting between them. The CDR3 consists of 14 residues. Written as DNA, the CDR3 is TGTGCCAGCAGCCCCCCGGATAACCAAGAGACCCAGTACTTC. As protein: CASSPPDNQETQYF. The complete variable domain, with remaining parts taken from reference TRBV7-2 and TRBJ2-5, reads GAGVSQSPSNKVTEKGKDVELRCDPISGHTALYWYRQSLGQGLEFLIYFQGNSAPDKSGLPSDRFSAERTGGSVSTLTIQRTQQEDSAVYLCASSPPDNQETQYFGPGTRLLVL.

A word on this clonotype: One base away lies a much larger clone, so this may be a sequencing read error. V usage is TRBV5-5 and J usage is TRBJ2-7, with D perhaps being TRBD1 or TRBD2 (6 bases each). The J call may be in error: the DNA end matches TRBJ2-5 better. This CDR3 spans 15 amino acids. Germline CDR1 is SGHKS and CDR2 is YYEKEE (reference sequence). The CDR3 sequence is CACSPRGPMIETQYF. CDR3 nucleotides: TGTGCCTGCAGCCCCCGGGGGCCTATGATCGAGACCCAGTACTTC.

The chain recombines TRBV3-1 with TRBJ2-3, with no clear D. Germline loops: CDR1 LGHDT, CDR2 YNNKEL (reference sequence). Trimming left V 1 base short and J 3 bases short, with 8 bases between. The CDR3 contains 14 residues. CDR3 residues: CASSQASITDTQYF. CDR3 nucleotides: TGTGCCAGCAGCCAAGCCAGTATAACAGATACGCAGTATTTT.

The genes are TRBV7-2 and TRBJ2-7; tentative D call: TRBD2 (6 bases). Germline values: CDR1 SGHTA, CDR2 FQGNSA. The CDR3 has 14 amino acids. The germline V and J ends were trimmed by 3 bases and 0 bases, with 9 bases remaining between them. The CDR3 sequence: CASSFTGDSYEQYF. The CDR3 nucleotides are TGTGCCAGCAGCTTTACGGGGGACTCCTACGAGCAGTACTTC.

J is TRBJ2-1 and V is TRBV7-3; D ambiguous. In germline, CDR1 is SGHTA, CDR2 FQGTGA. Deletions cut 0 bases from V and 7 bases from J, with 7 bases between. The CDR3 contains 13 residues. The DNA for the CDR3 is TGTGCCAGCAGCTTAACCTCTAGGAATGAGCAGTTCTTC. Translation gives CASSLTSRNEQFF.

The chain recombines TRBV29-1 with TRBJ1-4, with 7 bases identical to TRBD1. The CDR3 consists of 12 residues. Germline CDR1 and CDR2: SQVTM and ANQGSEA. V shed 7 bases, J shed 8 bases, and the junction held 7 bases outside the gene matches. This chain's CDR3 is CSGRDSGEKLFF. The CDR3 DNA follows: TGCAGCGGACGGGACAGTGGGGAAAAACTGTTTTTT.

The chain combines TRBV12-3 or TRBV12-4 with TRBJ2-3; 11 bases agree with TRBD2. The length of the CDR3 is 19 residues. The ends lost 5 bases at V and 0 bases at J; junction bases unmatched: 13. DNA of the CDR3: TGTGCCAGCAGTCCCTTTCGAGTCCTAGCGGGAGGAAGCACAGATACGCAGTATTTT. Translated, it gives CASSPFRVLAGGSTDTQYF.

The chain recombines TRBV5-1 with TRBJ1-2; a weak D match, TRBD1 (6 bases). Trimming shortened V by 4 bases and J by 6 bases, and 19 bases separated the two germline ends. Germline V gene lookup returns CDR1 SGHRS and CDR2 YFSETQ. The length of the CDR3 is 15 residues. The CDR3 region has the DNA TGCGCCAGCAGCATACAGGGTGCCGGTCGAGATGGCTACACCTTC. Translated: CASSIQGAGRDGYTF.

V is TRBV29-1 and J is TRBJ2-1, with 12 positions matching TRBD2. CDR3 length equals 15 residues. Trimming at V came to 5 bases and at J to 8 bases, leaving 10 bases not matched to a gene. The germline V gene has CDR1 SQVTM and CDR2 ANQGSEA. Here the CDR3 reads CSVRTSGARWDEQFF. CDR3 DNA: TGCAGCGTTCGGACTAGCGGGGCCCGATGGGATGAGCAGTTCTTC.

This chain connects TRBV12-3 or TRBV12-4 to TRBJ1-2, with D possibly TRBD1 on 5 matching bases. This CDR3 spans 14 amino acids. V was pared by 6 bases and J by 8 bases, with 19 bases between. The CDR3 DNA follows: TGTGCCAGCAGCGGGGGTCGGTGGGGGAACGGCTACACCTTC. It translates to CASSGGRWGNGYTF.

V gene TRBV6-5 combines with J gene TRBJ2-1; no definite D call. Trimming stripped 2 bases from V and 0 bases from J, with 8 bases between. The CDR3 is 15 residues long. In germline, CDR1 is MNHEY, CDR2 SVGAGI. The CDR3 loop is CASSYGESSYNEQFF. CDR3 DNA sequence: TGTGCCAGCAGTTACGGGGAAAGCTCCTACAATGAGCAGTTCTTC.

The DNA of the CDR3 is TGTGCCATCAACCCTTCGGAAAGCGGCCCTAGCACAGATACGCAGTATTTT. Amino acids: CAINPSESGPSTDTQYF. The genes are TRBV10-3 and TRBJ2-3, with D perhaps matching TRBD2 (5 bases). The germline CDR1 and CDR2 sequences are ENHRY and SYGVKD. V was shortened by 7 bases and J by 0 bases, with 20 bases between the two germline ends. This CDR3 region has 17 residues.

The rearrangement links TRBV7-2 to TRBJ2-1; 8 nucleotides align to TRBD2. The CDR3 is made up of 16 amino acids. Germline assignment: CDR1 SGHTA and CDR2 FQGNSA. V was pared by 5 bases and J by 9 bases, with 15 bases of the junction left unmatched. The CDR3 loop is CASSPNPGLGAGEQFF. CDR3 coding DNA: TGTGCCAGCAGCCCTAATCCGGGACTAGGGGCAGGTGAGCAGTTCTTC.

J is TRBJ2-1 and V is TRBV21-1. TRBV21-1 is listed as a pseudogene. The CDR3 runs to 17 residues. This chain's CDR3 is CASSIHERESSYNEQFF. In DNA, the CDR3 is TGTGCCAGCAGCATCCATGAGCGAGAGAGCTCCTACAATGAGCAGTTCTTC.

This clonotype appeared a single time. The CDR3 region has the DNA TGTGCCAGCAGCTTAGCTTCCGACATAGACGAGCAGTACTTC. It yields the protein CASSLASDIDEQYF. The chain links TRBV7-9 to TRBJ2-7; the D is unclear. CDR1 SEHNR and CDR2 FQNEAQ come from the germline V gene (reference sequence). This CDR3 is 14 amino acids long. Between the trimmed V and J ends, which lost 0 bases and 5 bases, there was a span of 11 bases.

This clonotype was detected a few times. V and J are TRBV27 and TRBJ1-5; D unclear. The CDR3 is 16 residues long. In germline, CDR1 is MNHEY, CDR2 SMNVEV (reference sequence). V was trimmed by 0 bases and J by 9 bases, leaving 18 bases between them. The chain's CDR3 is CASSLSIGPQLGPQHF. In DNA, the CDR3 is TGTGCCAGCAGTTTATCGATTGGACCCCAGTTGGGGCCCCAGCATTTT.

This sequence joins TRBV20-1 and TRBJ2-1; TRBD2 matches at 11 bases. The CDR3 runs to 15 residues. Germline trimming cut 4 bases from V and 4 bases from J; bases unmatched to any gene: 6. CDR1 and CDR2 (germline): DFQATT, SNEGSKA (reference sequence). The DNA of the CDR3 is TGCAGTGCTACCTTAGCGGGAGGGGGTTACAATGAGCAGTTCTTC. As protein: CSATLAGGGYNEQFF.

The chain uses TRBV6-5 and TRBJ2-4, with 8 bases that match TRBD2. The J call may be incorrect, as the DNA end agrees better with TRBJ2-7. The CDR3 runs 18 residues. In germline, CDR1 is MNHEY, CDR2 SVGAGI. The CDR3 sequence: CASSYSEGGRFGSHEQYF. The CDR3 DNA is TGTGCCAGCAGTTACTCGGAGGGCGGGAGGTTCGGCTCGCACGAGCAGTACTTC.

The gene calls are TRBV7-9 and TRBJ1-1; no definite D call. Looked up from germline, CDR1 is SEHNR and CDR2 is FQNEAQ (reference sequence). This CDR3 has 13 residues. Trimming left V 5 bases short and J 3 bases short, with 10 bases between. CDR3 DNA: TGTGCCAGCAGCCTCAGTATGGACACTGAAGCTTTCTTT. Protein sequence: CASSLSMDTEAFF.

This clonotype appeared a single time. The chain joins TRBV4-2 to TRBJ1-2; no firm D call. The CDR3 runs to 16 residues. Trimming removed 0 bases at V and 6 bases at J, with 17 bases between. CDR1 and CDR2 (germline): LGHNA, YNFKEQ. Here the CDR3 reads CASSQDVGSYLDGYTF. In DNA form, the CDR3 reads TGTGCCAGCAGCCAAGATGTCGGGTCCTACCTCGATGGCTACACCTTC.